These 27 T cell receptor beta chains were sequenced from one sample in a study of T cell repertoires in cytomegalovirus infection. TCRdb reanalysed the reads using MiXCR and keeps one entry per CDR3 protein. The repertoire holds some 440,000 distinct CDR3 sequences, roughly 30% seen once, with roughly 13% in the top ten. The material sequenced was PBMCs. The receptor set was obtained from a human donor in good health (CMV status not recorded). Some clones in this sample may be carry-over from other donors' samples.

The rearrangement links TRBV2 to TRBJ2-2; D unclear. Trimming removed 1 base from V and 2 bases from J, with 5 bases in between. CDR1 and CDR2 (germline): SNHLY, FYNNEI. The CDR3 sequence is 14 residues long. The CDR3 spells CASSEGFNTGELFF. The CDR3 nucleotides read TGTGCCAGCAGTGAAGGATTTAACACCGGGGAGCTGTTTTTT.

This sequence joins TRBV11-2 and TRBJ1-6, with TRBD1 as a possible D gene (5 bases). The CDR3 has 16 amino acids. The germline CDR1 and CDR2 sequences are SGHAT and FQNNGV. With 8 bases removed from V and 6 bases from J, the gap between germline ends came to 20 bases. CDR3: CASEDWAGSFNSPLHF. The CDR3 region has the DNA TGTGCCAGCGAGGATTGGGCAGGGAGCTTTAATTCACCCCTCCACTTT.

V usage is TRBV12-3 or TRBV12-4 and J usage is TRBJ2-3; 10 nucleotides line up with TRBD1. V lost 5 bases to trimming and J lost 4 bases; unmatched junction nucleotides: 3. The CDR3 contains 14 residues. CDR3 loop: CASSRDRGADTQYF. The CDR3 region has the DNA TGTGCCAGCAGTCGGGACAGGGGCGCAGATACGCAGTATTTT.

The V gene is TRBV6-1, the J gene TRBJ1-1, with unresolved D. Trimming pared 0 bases from V and 4 bases from J, leaving 12 bases between. CDR1 MNHNS and CDR2 SASEGT come from the germline V gene. The CDR3 length is 15 residues. Here the CDR3 DNA reads TGTGCCAGCAGTGAAGCGATGGCCCCGCGCACTGAAGCTTTCTTT. It is translated as CASSEAMAPRTEAFF.

The V call is TRBV2, the J call TRBJ2-5; TRBD2 matches at 9 bases. The length of the CDR3 is 14 residues. Germline CDR1 and CDR2: SNHLY and FYNNEI. V trimming: 5 bases; J trimming: 5 bases; junction bases outside the gene matches: 6. The CDR3 region has the DNA TGTGCCAGCAGTATTCGCAGCGGGGGGGAGACCCAGTACTTC. Encoded protein: CASSIRSGGETQYF.

The V gene is TRBV6-1, the J gene TRBJ2-6; D might be TRBD1 or TRBD2, each matching 5 bases. CDR3 length: 16 residues. Between the trimmed V and J ends, which lost 7 bases and 3 bases, there was a span of 16 bases. Germline CDR1 and CDR2: MNHNS and SASEGT. CDR3 nucleotide sequence: TGTGCCAGCATCGAAGGGGTCGGGGATGGGGCCAACGTCCTGACTTTC. This codes for CASIEGVGDGANVLTF.

The chain couples TRBV29-1 to TRBJ2-5; weak D call: TRBD1 (5 bases). CDR3 length: 14 amino acids. Germline CDR1 reads SQVTM; CDR2 reads ANQGSEA. The V end was cut by 4 bases, the J end by 4 bases, with 16 bases between. The CDR3 nucleotides read TGCAGCGTTGTGGGGCCTACTACCTTAGAGACCCAGTACTTC. It codes for CSVVGPTTLETQYF.

The chain employs TRBV11-3 and TRBJ2-2; D is possibly TRBD1 or TRBD2 (6 bases each). Trimming took off 3 bases at V and 0 bases at J, with 17 bases between the two ends. CDR3 length: 18 amino acids. Looked up from germline, CDR1 is SGHNT and CDR2 is YENEEA. This chain's CDR3 is CASSFLSGWTANTGELFF. The CDR3 coding sequence is TGTGCCAGCAGCTTTCTAAGCGGGTGGACAGCGAACACCGGGGAGCTGTTTTTT.

This clonotype turned up a few times. CDR3 region: CASSRAGGFEGYTF. CDR3 DNA: TGTGCCAGCAGTAGGGCGGGAGGGTTCGAGGGCTACACCTTC. The rearrangement links TRBV28 to TRBJ1-2, with D hard to call. Germline V gene data show CDR1 as MDHEN and CDR2 as SYDVKM. The V end lost 5 bases, the J end lost 8 bases, and 18 bases lay between the germline ends. CDR3 length equals 14 residues.

The genes are TRBV29-1 and TRBJ1-1; a possible D gene is TRBD1 (5 bases). Germline CDR1 SQVTM, CDR2 ANQGSEA. The V end lost 7 bases, the J end lost 1 base, and 10 bases lay between the germline ends. CDR3 length: 12 residues. This chain's CDR3 is CSAGRTNTEAFF. The CDR3 DNA is TGCAGCGCGGGACGAACGAACACTGAAGCTTTCTTT.

Note on this clonotype: A read error is possible here, since a much larger clone lies one base away. V usage is TRBV7-6 and J usage is TRBJ2-2; 8 bases are a match to TRBD2. The CDR3 is made up of 15 amino acids. Germline assignment: CDR1 SGHVS and CDR2 FNYEAQ. CDR3 DNA: TGTGCCAGCAGCCCGGGACTAGTTAACACCGTGGAGCTGTTTTTT. It is translated as CASSPGLVNTVELFF.

A remark on this clonotype: One base away lies a much larger clone, so this may be a sequencing read error. The chain combines TRBV12-3 or TRBV12-4 with TRBJ1-6; 7 bases fit TRBD1. The CDR3 is 14 amino acids. The junction had 7 bases not matched to a gene; V was cut back by 7 bases and J by 7 bases. CDR3 DNA: TGTGCCAGCAACACTGGGACAGCGAATTCACCCCTCCACTTT. Its protein product is CASNTGTANSPLHF.

This chain uses TRBV5-1 with TRBJ2-1; D may be TRBD1 (5 bases). The CDR3 length is 12 residues. Germline-derived CDR1 and CDR2 are SGHRS and YFSETQ. Trimming pared 4 bases from V and 12 bases from J, leaving 14 bases between. The CDR3 loop reads CASSPDSTGQFF. CDR3 DNA sequence: TGCGCCAGCAGCCCCGACAGTACAGGGCAGTTCTTC. Full variable domain (outside the CDR3, taken from reference TRBV5-1 and TRBJ2-1): KAGVTQTPRYLIKTRGQQVTLSCSPISGHRSVSWYQQTPGQGLQFLFEYFSETQRNKGNFPGRFSGRQFSNSRSEMNVSTLELGDSALYLCASSPDSTGQFFGPGTRLTVL.

CDR3 nucleotide sequence: TGTGCCAGCAGGGGACTAGCGGGGATCAGGGAGCTGTTTTTT. Residues: CASRGLAGIRELFF. V gene TRBV27 combines with J gene TRBJ2-2; TRBD2 matches 13 bases. CDR1 MNHEY and CDR2 SMNVEV come from the germline V gene (reference sequence). Trimming cost V 6 bases and J 9 bases; bases outside gene matches: 4. The CDR3 extends over 14 amino acids.

V is TRBV28 and J is TRBJ1-2; D uncertain. The CDR3 is 15 residues long. Trimming cost V 3 bases and J 1 base, with 12 bases left between them. Germline values: CDR1 MDHEN, CDR2 SYDVKM. The CDR3 reads CASSLPGSGNYGYTF. CDR3 nucleotides: TGTGCCAGCAGTTTGCCTGGGTCGGGTAACTATGGCTACACCTTC.

This clonotype appeared many times. The chain carries TRBV12-3 or TRBV12-4 and TRBJ2-6; unclear D gene. The CDR3 runs to 14 residues. V was clipped by 3 bases and J by 0 bases, with 3 bases between them. CDR3 region: CASSLSSGANVLTF. In DNA, the CDR3 is TGTGCCAGCAGTTTGTCCTCTGGGGCCAACGTCCTGACTTTC.

The V gene is TRBV20-1, the J gene TRBJ2-1; the D gene is possibly TRBD2 (5 bases). The CDR3 consists of 15 residues. Trimming left V 4 bases short and J 5 bases short, with 18 bases between. Germline V gives CDR1 DFQATT, CDR2 SNEGSKA (reference sequence). In DNA form, the CDR3 reads TGCAGTGCTAAAGAGGGTCCTTACCGGGACAATGAGCAGTTCTTC. It is translated as CSAKEGPYRDNEQFF.

This clonotype was observed at least ten times. This sequence joins TRBV4-1 and TRBJ1-6; D gene uncertain. V was pared by 0 bases and J by 9 bases, with 6 bases between. Germline V lookup: CDR1 MGHRA, CDR2 YSYEKL. There are 13 residues in the CDR3. In DNA, the CDR3 is TGCGCCAGCAGCCAAGATCAAGGTTCACCCCTCCACTTT. This translates into CASSQDQGSPLHF.

There are a few counts of this clonotype. CDR3 in amino acids: CASSLGAYETQYF. CDR3 sequence (DNA): TGTGCCAGCAGTTTAGGGGCCTACGAAACCCAGTACTTC. The chain is built from TRBV27 and TRBJ2-5, with D perhaps TRBD1 (5 bases). The germline V gene encodes CDR1 MNHEY and CDR2 SMNVEV (reference sequence). The CDR3 extends over 13 amino acids. V was pared by 2 bases and J by 8 bases, with 12 bases between.

This clonotype was found a few times. The rearrangement joins TRBV28 to TRBJ1-5; TRBD1 might be the D (5 bases). Germline V gene sequence: CDR1 MDHEN, CDR2 SYDVKM. The CDR3 is made up of 15 amino acids. V gave up 2 bases and J gave up 7 bases, with 15 bases separating them. The chain's CDR3 is CASSLLRAGRQPQHF. In DNA, the CDR3 is TGTGCCAGCAGTTTACTCCGGGCAGGGCGCCAGCCCCAGCATTTT.

The rearrangement uses TRBV5-1 and TRBJ1-1; TRBD1 agrees at 10 bases. V gave up 4 bases and J gave up 6 bases; unmatched junction bases: 12. The CDR3 is 16 residues long. Germline V gives CDR1 SGHRS, CDR2 YFSETQ. The CDR3 loop reads CASSPNRDRGYPEAFF. As DNA, the CDR3 is TGCGCCAGCAGCCCAAACCGGGACAGGGGATACCCTGAAGCTTTCTTT.

This chain joins TRBV12-3 or TRBV12-4 and TRBJ1-1, with 9 bases identical to TRBD1. V lost 0 bases and J lost 7; bases outside the gene matches: 3. The CDR3 extends over 14 amino acids. The chain's CDR3 is CASSLAGTGREAFF. In DNA, the CDR3 is TGTGCCAGCAGTTTAGCCGGGACAGGGCGTGAAGCTTTCTTT.

This clonotype appeared many times. The chain uses TRBV7-2 and TRBJ2-7; D is unresolved. V was pared by 3 bases and J by 2 bases, with 8 bases between. Per the germline V gene, CDR1 is SGHTA and CDR2 is FQGNSA. The CDR3 has 13 residues. The CDR3 sequence is CASSFSGTYEQYF. The DNA for the CDR3 is TGTGCCAGCAGCTTTTCCGGAACCTACGAGCAGTACTTC.

The chain recombines TRBV6-6 with TRBJ1-4, with a possible D match to TRBD1 (6 bases). The V and J ends lost 7 bases and 6 bases respectively, with 18 bases between them. CDR1 is MNHNY and CDR2 is SVGAGI in the germline V gene (reference sequence). The CDR3 loop spans 15 amino acids. The CDR3 here is CASTQRERGDEKLFF. As DNA, the CDR3 is TGTGCCAGCACCCAACGCGAAAGGGGGGATGAAAAACTGTTTTTT.

The chain combines TRBV10-3 with TRBJ1-1; D gene ambiguous. V was cut by 2 bases and J by 7 bases, with 5 bases left in between. CDR3 length equals 11 residues. The germline CDR1 and CDR2 sequences are ENHRY and SYGVKD. For the CDR3, the DNA is TGTGCCATCAGTGAGAGGTTTGAAGCTTTCTTT. Encoded protein: CAISERFEAFF.

The rearrangement joins TRBV5-5 to TRBJ2-1; 8 nucleotides align to TRBD2. With 4 bases clipped from V and 2 bases from J, the junction kept 5 bases outside the gene matches. Germline CDR1 is SGHKS and CDR2 is YYEKEE (reference sequence). The CDR3 runs to 15 residues. The CDR3 sequence: CASSVSGNPYNEQFF. CDR3 nucleotide sequence: TGTGCCAGCAGCGTTAGCGGGAACCCCTACAATGAGCAGTTCTTC.

In this sample, this clonotype turned up a few times. The chain carries TRBV6-5 and TRBJ1-6, with 7 bases fitting TRBD1. CDR1 and CDR2 from the germline V gene are MNHEY and SVGAGI. V dropped 4 bases and J dropped 4; count of bases not matched to a gene: 7. The CDR3 consists of 16 residues. For the CDR3, the DNA is TGTGCCAGCAGTTCAGGGGGACAGAGTTATAATTCACCCCTCCACTTT. It encodes CASSSGGQSYNSPLHF.